A single T cell receptor beta chain is shown here with its context. Its target antigen remains unknown. Per-base quality was not reported, and no clone a single base away is much larger than it. The data belong to a study of shared clonotypes between healthy human individuals (TCRdb year 2020). Turning to the overall study: The cohort comprised a couple of women and a few men aged 18 to 49 years. Per donor, three plates each were used for CD4 naive and CD4 memory, two for CD8 naive, and one for CD8 memory. To estimate repertoire size and how much clonotype sharing occurs between individuals, the study deeply sequenced the blood TCR repertoires of roughly 5 healthy adults. Different laboratories and diverse techniques were used to prepare libraries and sequence TCR repertoires, to increase sequencing depth and limit assay-specific biases. Leukapheresis yielded between about 0.85 and 9.5 billion PBMCs per donor.

The donors were healthy, HIV-negative adults with no recently reported acute infections or vaccinations. Every donor was a Caucasian adult living in Nashville, Tennessee, USA. Magnetic negative selection was used to enrich CD4+ T cells, after which naive cells were positively selected on CD45RA and the negative fraction became the memory subset. After blood collection by leukapheresis, PBMCs were isolated using Ficoll-Histopaque density gradient centrifugation and then cryopreserved in the vapor phase of liquid nitrogen. Analytical flow cytometry was used to check the purity and quantity of each magnetically sorted T cell population. Genomic DNA was isolated from each sorted fraction and quantified by UV absorbance on a Nanodrop 2000c. Using the deep immunoSEQ assay, TCR CDR3 regions were amplified from genomic DNA by multiplex PCR. Genomic DNA extracted from each cell subset was distributed evenly over all wells of several immunoSEQ 96-well plates, and each plate served as one replicate. Each replicate PCR for sorted subsets received roughly 0.2 ug genomic DNA, equal to roughly 29,000 T cell genomes. Purified libraries were measured with a Qubit 3.0 fluorometer, size-checked on a Bioanalyzer 2100, and measured again with the KAPA Library Quantification kit. Each immunoSEQ 96-well plate was sequenced on its own single-read 150-cycle Illumina NextSeq 550 flow cell. On the study's bioinformatics: Because the immunoSEQ output held only junctional sequences and lacked quality scores, the filtering could not match the filtering applied to full-length reads. To assign V/J genes and CDR3, sequences were annotated using PyIR, a Python wrapper for IgBLAST v1.9, with IMGT germline references. Reads were removed for weak V/J assignments (E-value above 1e-6), missing CDR3, stop codons, out-of-frame junctions, or ambiguous translated residues. V3J clonotypes were defined as sequences sharing an identical inferred V gene, J gene, and CDR3 amino acid sequence. To compute the percentage overlap between repertoires, the number of shared unique clonotypes was divided by the size of the smaller repertoire. Three approaches were used to assess repertoire richness: RTK rarefaction, the Chao1 estimator, and Recon v2.1 estimates of unobserved clonotypes. Generation probabilities were computed with OLGA for all TCRbeta clonotypes obtained by the gDNA method from several donors. The immuneACCESS repertoire file appears here via TCRdb, limited to in-frame rearrangements. These files lack a portion of the clones; in checked studies, under half of the deficit traces to unresolved V genes, and the cause of the others is not known. V and J calls and clone size follow that table, whereas D and trimming were derived from the DNA. This sample comprises approximately 1.1 million clones, approximately 80% of them detected only once. The ten largest clones capture 0.4% to 0.55% of the sample.

What the authors observed across the whole study: The small number of donors limited the genetic and exposure-history diversity represented. Sampling was limited to blood, and TCR repertoires in tissue likely differ from TCR repertoires in blood. Naive subsets generally had larger estimated clonotype richness than memory subsets. Rarefaction of sorted-subset datasets indicated incomplete sequencing despite the large sequencing depth. Higher generation probabilities were observed for clonotypes shared by all four sorted-subset donors than for non-shared clonotypes. Across several donors, roughly 5% of naive CD4, roughly 3.5% of naive CD8, roughly 2.2% of memory CD4, and 0.4% of memory CD8 clonotypes were shared. Based on pairwise subsampling, the degree of clonotype sharing among donors was expected to be affected by sequencing depth.

The germline V gene yields MDHEN for CDR1 and SYDVKM for CDR2. At the junction V is shortened by 10 bases and J by 0 bases, with 16 bases in between. From the cysteine up to the phenylalanine, the CDR3 has a length of 15 residues. Only CDR3 DNA remains: 45 bases, in frame from the first base. This TCR was recovered from a man younger than 30 in good health. Some clones in this sample may be carry-over from other donors' samples. The receptor chain draws on TRBV28 and TRBJ1-5, with a weak D call of TRBD1 (5 bases match). Sequences were obtained from memory CD4+ T cells from PBMCs. The sample's cell subset or site label, decoded: CD45RA-negative fraction. Read as DNA, the sequence is TGTGCCACCTTAGGGGTTCCGTATAGCAATCAGCCCCAGCATTTT. This encodes CATLGVPYSNQPQHF.